This TCR beta chain derives from a study of cytomegalovirus exposure and HLA in healthy donors. Study background: An early release of data contained 70 million to 95 million unique TCRs, which came from HLA-typed donors.

Comment on this clone: The antigen remains unidentified.

Study observations and caveats: It was 150 or so TCR beta chains that were listed as cytomegalovirus-associated. Later on, a genetic analysis was performed. It linked a missense variant in DCLRE1C with V- and J-gene trimming of TCR beta.

This PCR relied on a set of 60 Vbeta primers and 13 Jbeta primers. Some clones are missing from TCRdb's copy, which holds only in-frame ones; the method was immunoSEQ multiplex PCR. The sample consists of about 180,000 clones, over 70% of them appearing once. The TCR sequence derives from a woman in her forties or fifties in good health and CMV-seropositive. The sample comprised PBMCs.

The CDR3 DNA follows: TGTGCCAGCAGCTTAGGGACAGGGATGACAGATACGCAGTATTTT. Amino acids: CASSLGTGMTDTQYF. The V and J genes are TRBV7-3 and TRBJ2-3, with TRBD1 matching 9 bases. This CDR3 comprises 15 residues. The germline gives CDR1 SGHTA, CDR2 FQGTGA. After removal of 2 bases from V and 3 bases from J, the junction contained 3 bases not matched to a gene. Using reference TRBV7-3 and TRBJ2-3 for the parts outside the CDR3, the full variable domain is GAGVSQTPSNKVTEKGKYVELRCDPISGHTALYWYRQSLGQGPEFLIYFQGTGAADDSGLPNDRFFAVRPEGSVSTLKIQRTERGDSAVYLCASSLGTGMTDTQYFGPGTRLTVL.